The text below deals with one T cell receptor beta chain. The source of the sample is a study of blood T cell repertoires in COVID-19. Using immunoSEQ multiplex PCR, the repertoire was profiled, and TCRdb retains in-frame clones only, with some absent. The table has approximately 70,000 clones, 75% to 95% seen once. Germline loops: CDR1 LNHDA, CDR2 SQIVND (reference sequence). J gave up 3 bases and V 10 bases, and 10 bases lay outside the gene matches. CDR3 length equals 15 residues. The clonotype originates from a man aged 35-49 years with COVID-19, enrolled during active disease. The material sequenced was peripheral blood. This rearrangement joins TRBV19 to TRBJ1-5; 9 bases are shared with TRBD1. CDR3 in amino acids: CATAMDRGHNQPQHF. In DNA, the CDR3 is TGTGCCACTGCGATGGACAGGGGCCACAATCAGCCCCAGCATTTT.